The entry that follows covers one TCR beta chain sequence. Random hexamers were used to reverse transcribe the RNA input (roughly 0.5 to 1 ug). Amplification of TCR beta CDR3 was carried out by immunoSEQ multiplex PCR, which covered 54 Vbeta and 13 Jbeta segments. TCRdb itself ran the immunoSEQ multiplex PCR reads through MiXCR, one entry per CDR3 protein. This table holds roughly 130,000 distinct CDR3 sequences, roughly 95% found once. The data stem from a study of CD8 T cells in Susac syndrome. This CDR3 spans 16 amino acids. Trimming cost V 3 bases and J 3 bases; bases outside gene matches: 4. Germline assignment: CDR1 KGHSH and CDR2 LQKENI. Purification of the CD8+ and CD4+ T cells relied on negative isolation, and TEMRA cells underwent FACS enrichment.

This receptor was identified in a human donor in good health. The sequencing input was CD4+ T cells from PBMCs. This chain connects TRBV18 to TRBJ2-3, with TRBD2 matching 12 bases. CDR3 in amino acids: CASSPQLAGGTDTQYF. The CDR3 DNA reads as TGTGCCAGCTCACCCCAGCTAGCGGGAGGGACAGATACGCAGTATTTT.